Listed here are 28 T cell receptor beta chains from one sample, sequenced in a study of identical twins. Each CDR3 protein gets one entry after TCRdb re-called the 5' RACE reads with MiXCR. In the table there are approximately 300,000 distinct CDR3 sequences, 8.5% to 9.5% of which are singletons. The data were also submitted as part of a second study, on yellow fever vaccine responses in identical twins.

Sequencing was performed on CD8+ T cells sorted from blood. The receptors here all came from a woman aged 18-29 years in good health.

The chain combines TRBV2 with TRBJ1-1; TRBD1 matches at 10 bases. CDR1 SNHLY and CDR2 FYNNEI come from the germline V gene. This CDR3 contains 16 residues. V shed 3 bases, J shed 1 base, and the junction held 5 bases outside the gene matches. The DNA for the CDR3 is TGTGCCAGCAGTGAGGGACAGGGGTTGGCGAACACTGAAGCTTTCTTT. It specifies CASSEGQGLANTEAFF.

The chain employs TRBV12-3 or TRBV12-4 and TRBJ2-1, with D possibly matching TRBD2 (5 bases). The CDR3 consists of 15 residues. The V end lost 0 bases, the J end lost 5 bases, and 11 bases lay between the germline ends. CDR3 in amino acids: CASSLAASHNNEQFF. CDR3 nucleotides: TGTGCCAGCAGTTTAGCGGCTAGCCATAACAATGAGCAGTTCTTC.

This clonotype was recorded many times. The rearrangement links TRBV27 to TRBJ2-3; the D is unclear. V was pared by 6 bases and J by 9 bases, with 10 bases between. CDR3 length equals 11 residues. Per germline, CDR1 MNHEY and CDR2 SMNVEV (reference sequence). CDR3 loop: CASRKTWTQYF. As DNA, the CDR3 is TGTGCCAGCAGAAAGACGTGGACGCAGTATTTT.

This clonotype was seen a few times. The J gene is TRBJ2-1, the V gene TRBV19; D not certain. The V end was cut by 5 bases, the J end by 2 bases, with 19 bases between. The germline V gene encodes CDR1 LNHDA and CDR2 SQIVND (reference sequence). The CDR3 is 17 amino acids. Here the CDR3 reads CASSPRLVGFAYNEQFF. The DNA of the CDR3 is TGTGCCAGTAGTCCCCGTTTAGTTGGGTTTGCCTACAATGAGCAGTTCTTC.

This clonotype has only a few counts. The chain uses TRBV20-1 and TRBJ2-7, with TRBD1 matching over 8 bases. There are 11 residues in the CDR3. Germline V gives CDR1 DFQATT, CDR2 SNEGSKA (reference sequence). V lost 6 bases, J lost 12 bases, and 10 bases stayed unmatched. This CDR3 is CSATPGGGLYF. As DNA, the CDR3 is TGCAGTGCCACCCCAGGGGGCGGGCTGTACTTC.

This clonotype was seen repeatedly, ten times or more. Given the absence of the conserved phenylalanine or tryptophan at the CDR3 end, a read error is likely. The J gene is TRBJ2-7, the V gene TRBV4-3; 12 nucleotides align to TRBD2. With V trimmed by 1 base and J by 2 bases, 3 bases remained unmatched. The length of the CDR3 is 16 residues. The germline CDR1 and CDR2 sequences are LGHNA and YSLEER. In nucleotides, the CDR3 is TGCGCCAGCAGCCAAGTTCTAGCGGGAGGGCCCTACGAGCAGTACTTG. Translation gives CASSQVLAGGPYEQYL.

This clonotype was counted at least ten times. Written as DNA, the CDR3 is TGCAGCGTTGATTCGGGGGGCGAAAATCAGCCCCAGCATTTT. Protein: CSVDSGGENQPQHF. The chain combines TRBV29-1 with TRBJ1-5; tentative D call: TRBD1 (6 bases). V was pared by 3 bases and J by 4 bases, with 13 bases between. Germline lookup yields CDR1 SQVTM and CDR2 ANQGSEA. The CDR3 length is 14 residues. Complete variable domain (other parts from reference TRBV29-1 and TRBJ1-5): SAVISQKPSRDICQRGTSLTIQCQVDSQVTMMFWYRQQPGQSLTLIATANQGSEATYESGFVIDKFPISRPNLTFSTLTVSNMSPEDSSIYLCSVDSGGENQPQHFGDGTRLSIL.

This clonotype has more than one count but fewer than ten. The chain links TRBV11-2 to TRBJ2-7; 13 nucleotides line up with TRBD2. V shed 0 bases, J shed 2 bases, and the junction held 4 bases outside the gene matches. The germline V gene has CDR1 SGHAT and CDR2 FQNNGV. This CDR3 has 17 amino acids. CDR3 in DNA: TGTGCCAGCAGCTTAGACGCCGGGACTAGCGGGACCTACGAGCAGTACTTC. Its translation: CASSLDAGTSGTYEQYF.

This clonotype was counted ten times or more. This rearrangement joins TRBV29-1 to TRBJ2-3; unclear D gene. The CDR3 extends over 13 amino acids. Trimming took 0 bases from V and 1 from J, leaving 5 bases between them. Germline loops: CDR1 SQVTM, CDR2 ANQGSEA. Here the CDR3 reads CSVEEWGTDTQYF. The CDR3, as DNA: TGCAGCGTTGAAGAGTGGGGCACAGATACGCAGTATTTT.

This clonotype was seen more than once but under ten times. The CDR3 DNA reads as TGTGCCAGCAGCGCCTCTACAGGGATTGAGTACGAGCAGTACTTC. Its protein product is CASSASTGIEYEQYF. The rearrangement joins TRBV7-9 to TRBJ2-7; possible D gene TRBD1, 6 bases. The CDR3 runs 15 residues. The germline V gene encodes CDR1 SEHNR and CDR2 FQNEAQ (reference sequence). Between the trimmed V and J ends, which lost 5 bases and 4 bases, there was a span of 18 bases.

This clonotype has ten or more counts. This rearrangement joins TRBV12-3 or TRBV12-4 to TRBJ2-2; TRBD1 is a possible D gene (5 bases). This CDR3 is built from 16 residues. The ends were cut back, 3 bases at V and 1 base at J, with 12 bases in the middle. CDR3 loop: CASSFQGAENTGELFF. CDR3 nucleotides: TGTGCCAGCAGTTTCCAGGGCGCGGAGAACACCGGGGAGCTGTTTTTT.

The genes are TRBV19 and TRBJ2-7, with D hard to call. CDR1 is LNHDA and CDR2 is SQIVND in the germline V gene (reference sequence). This CDR3 spans 12 amino acids. The V end lost 5 bases, the J end lost 3 bases, and 8 bases lay between the germline ends. Written as DNA, the CDR3 is TGTGCCAGTAGTTCCGAAGTCTACGAGCAGTACTTC. It translates to CASSSEVYEQYF.

This clonotype has a handful of counts. The chain couples TRBV5-6 to TRBJ1-1; D unresolved. Germline CDR1 and CDR2: SGHDT and YYEEEE. The CDR3 consists of 16 residues. V was shortened by 4 bases and J by 6 bases, with 22 bases between the two germline ends. The CDR3 nucleotides read TGTGCCAGCAGCGTGGAGTCTTATCTCGAGGGTCCTGAAGCTTTCTTT. The encoded protein is CASSVESYLEGPEAFF.

There are a few counts of this clonotype. The gene calls are TRBV2 and TRBJ2-7, with 10 bases lining up with TRBD1. The germline gives CDR1 SNHLY, CDR2 FYNNEI. V shed 10 bases and J 4 bases; nucleotides not matched to a gene: 10. The CDR3 extends over 14 amino acids. CDR3 residues: CATIRTGGRYEQYF. CDR3 nucleotides: TGTGCCACGATAAGGACAGGGGGAAGGTACGAGCAGTACTTC. Full variable domain (remainder filled in from reference TRBV2 and TRBJ2-7): EPEVTQTPSHQVTQMGQEVILRCVPISNHLYFYWYRQILGQKVEFLVSFYNNEISEKSEIFDDQFSVERPDGSNFTLKIRSTKLEDSAMYFCATIRTGGRYEQYFGPGTRLTVT.

This clonotype was recorded many times. The chain is built from TRBV6-2 or TRBV6-3 and TRBJ2-1, with TRBD1 matching over 8 bases. From germline, CDR1 is MNHEY and CDR2 SVGEGT. The CDR3 runs 16 residues. V shed 5 bases, J shed 4 bases, and the junction held 10 bases outside the gene matches. This CDR3 reads CASSTLRDRSYNEQFF. DNA of the CDR3: TGTGCCAGCAGTACCCTCCGGGACAGGAGTTACAATGAGCAGTTCTTC.

J is TRBJ2-2 and V is TRBV5-1; D uncertain. The CDR3 loop spans 14 amino acids. Trimming left V 4 bases short and J 0 bases short, with 7 bases between. CDR1 and CDR2 (germline): SGHRS, YFSETQ. CDR3 DNA sequence: TGCGCCAGCAGCCCGGATCCGAACACCGGGGAGCTGTTTTTT. The encoded protein is CASSPDPNTGELFF.

This clonotype was found a few times. V usage is TRBV7-9 and J usage is TRBJ2-1; D perhaps matches TRBD1 (5 bases). Looked up from germline, CDR1 is SEHNR and CDR2 is FQNEAQ (reference sequence). The CDR3 has 15 amino acids. The V gene lost 1 base and the J gene lost 11 bases, with 18 bases spanning the gap. The DNA of the CDR3 is TGTGCCAGCAGCTTAGAGCTCCAGGGCTCCCCCCAGCAGTTCTTC. Translating it yields CASSLELQGSPQQFF. The variable domain in full, completed from reference TRBV7-9 and TRBJ2-1, reads DTGVSQNPRHKITKRGQNVTFRCDPISEHNRLYWYRQTLGQGPEFLTYFQNEAQLEKSRLLSDRFSAERPKGSFSTLEIQRTEQGDSAMYLCASSLELQGSPQQFFGPGTRLTVL.

This sequence joins TRBV10-3 and TRBJ2-1; 7 bases map to TRBD1. V lost 7 bases to trimming and J lost 10 bases; unmatched junction nucleotides: 7. Germline loops: CDR1 ENHRY, CDR2 SYGVKD. This CDR3 comprises 12 residues. The CDR3 DNA reads TGTGCCATCACCACCACAGGGGACGAGCAGTTCTTC. Protein product: CAITTTGDEQFF.

This clonotype was observed at least ten times. This sequence joins TRBV29-1 and TRBJ2-5, with D unclear. Germline V lookup: CDR1 SQVTM, CDR2 ANQGSEA. The CDR3 length is 10 residues. Trimming removed 4 bases at V and 5 bases at J, with 5 bases between. The CDR3 bases are TGCAGCGTTGTTAGGGAGACCCAGTACTTC. It encodes CSVVRETQYF.

In nucleotides, the CDR3 is TGCAGTGCTAGAGATCGAGGTGTAGGACTAGCGGGAGTTGGAGACGAGCAGTACTTC. Encoded protein: CSARDRGVGLAGVGDEQYF. The chain recombines TRBV20-1 with TRBJ2-7; TRBD2 matches at 13 bases. The CDR3 runs to 19 residues. Germline V CDR1 and CDR2: DFQATT, SNEGSKA (reference sequence). The ends lost 0 bases at V and 5 bases at J; junction bases unmatched: 16.

This clonotype has a handful of counts. This chain joins TRBV7-6 and TRBJ2-7; 10 nucleotides line up with TRBD2. The J segment lost 1 base and the V segment lost 0 bases, leaving 9 bases of the junction unmatched. This CDR3 has 18 amino acids. The germline CDR1 and CDR2 sequences are SGHVS and FNYEAQ. CDR3 sequence (DNA): TGTGCCAGCAGCTTAGCGCCTAGCGGGAGTGGGGGGTCCTACGAGCAGTACTTC. Translating gives CASSLAPSGSGGSYEQYF.

The genes are TRBV29-1 and TRBJ2-7; 8 bases agree with TRBD1. Germline assignment: CDR1 SQVTM and CDR2 ANQGSEA. V lost 5 bases to trimming and J lost 4 bases; unmatched junction nucleotides: 10. This CDR3 is built from 14 residues. The CDR3 DNA reads as TGCAGCGTTTTATTGGGACAGGCGGTTTACGAGCAGTACTTC. It specifies CSVLLGQAVYEQYF.

This clonotype was found many times. V usage is TRBV10-3 and J usage is TRBJ2-2, with 10 bases that match TRBD1. With 1 base clipped from V and 1 base from J, the junction kept 0 bases outside the gene matches. Germline CDR1 reads ENHRY; CDR2 reads SYGVKD. The CDR3 is made up of 16 amino acids. The CDR3 region has the DNA TGTGCCATCAGTGAGTGGGACAGGGGGAACACCGGGGAGCTGTTTTTT. It encodes CAISEWDRGNTGELFF.

This clonotype has at least ten counts. The V call is TRBV5-1, the J call TRBJ2-7; TRBD1 might be the D (6 bases). V was shortened by 2 bases and J by 2 bases, with 8 bases between the two germline ends. Germline V CDR1 and CDR2: SGHRS, YFSETQ. The CDR3 totals 13 residues. The CDR3 DNA reads TGCGCCAGCAGCTTATGGGGGCCCTACGAGCAGTACTTC. Translating gives CASSLWGPYEQYF. Filled out from reference TRBV5-1 and TRBJ2-7, the complete variable domain reads KAGVTQTPRYLIKTRGQQVTLSCSPISGHRSVSWYQQTPGQGLQFLFEYFSETQRNKGNFPGRFSGRQFSNSRSEMNVSTLELGDSALYLCASSLWGPYEQYFGPGTRLTVT.

Ten or more counts support this clonotype. The chain uses TRBV7-9 and TRBJ1-2, with D unclear. Germline CDR1 reads SEHNR; CDR2 reads FQNEAQ (reference sequence). The CDR3 totals 12 residues. V shed 1 base and J shed 8 bases, with 8 bases lying between them. Written as DNA, the CDR3 is TGTGCCAGCAGCTTAGTGAAGAACGGCTACACCTTC. This gives the protein CASSLVKNGYTF.

The V call is TRBV28, the J call TRBJ1-5; D is unclear. There are 16 residues in the CDR3. Germline lookup yields CDR1 MDHEN and CDR2 SYDVKM. V gave up 5 bases and J gave up 0 bases, with 14 bases separating them. The CDR3 spells CASSLGSHDSNQPQHF. Here the CDR3 DNA reads TGTGCCAGCAGTCTCGGGTCCCACGATAGCAATCAGCCCCAGCATTTT.

This clonotype was detected ten times or more. This chain links TRBV15 with TRBJ2-3; no clear D. The CDR3 is 12 residues long. CDR1 is LNHNV and CDR2 is YYDKDF in the germline V gene (reference sequence). With 1 base removed from V and 6 bases from J, the gap between germline ends came to 5 bases. The CDR3 sequence is CATSRVGDTQYF. The CDR3 bases are TGTGCCACCAGCAGAGTTGGTGATACGCAGTATTTT.

V and J are TRBV27 and TRBJ2-4, with 8 positions matching TRBD2. Germline V gene sequence: CDR1 MNHEY, CDR2 SMNVEV (reference sequence). The trim removed 3 bases at V and 3 bases at J, leaving 4 bases unmatched. The CDR3 runs 15 residues. The CDR3 is CASSLGLVGKNIQYF. The CDR3 region has the DNA TGTGCCAGCAGTTTGGGACTAGTTGGCAAAAACATTCAGTACTTC.